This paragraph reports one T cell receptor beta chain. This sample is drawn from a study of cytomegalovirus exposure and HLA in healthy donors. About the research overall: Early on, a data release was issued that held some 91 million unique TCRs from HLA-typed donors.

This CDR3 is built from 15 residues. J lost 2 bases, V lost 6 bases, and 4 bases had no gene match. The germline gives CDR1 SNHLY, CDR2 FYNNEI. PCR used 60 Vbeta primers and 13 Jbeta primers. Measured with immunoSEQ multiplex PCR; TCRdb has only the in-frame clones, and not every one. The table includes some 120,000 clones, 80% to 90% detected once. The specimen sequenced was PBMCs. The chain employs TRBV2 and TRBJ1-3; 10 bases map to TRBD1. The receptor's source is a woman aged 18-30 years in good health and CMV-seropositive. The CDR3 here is CASSRDRGAGNTIYF. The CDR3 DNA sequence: TGTGCCAGCAGCCGGGACAGGGGTGCTGGAAACACCATATATTTT.